These T cell receptor beta chains were read from a single sample in a study of blood T cells in healthy people across ages. Via MiXCR, TCRdb re-called the 5' RACE reads, giving one row per CDR3 protein. The sample yields a few hundred thousand distinct CDR3 sequences, about 25% seen once. Sequencing input: blood. The receptors were sampled from a woman in her seventies in good health. The CDR3 runs from the conserved cysteine through the conserved F or W. The order of the fields is J gene, V gene, D gene, clone size, CDR3 DNA, CDR3 protein. A D gene is named only where the DNA matches it firmly. Clone size is given for some rows only: seen once, a few or many times, or a class if the clone is expanded.

TRBJ2-3,TRBV20-1,TRBD2,.,TGCAGTGCTAGGGTAGCGGGGGCCCCAGATACGCAGTATTTT,CSARVAGAPDTQYF
TRBJ2-1,TRBV29-1,.,many,TGCAGCGCTCGGACTCCCAGGAGCTCCTACAATGAGCAGTTCTTC,CSARTPRSSYNEQFF
TRBJ1-4,TRBV3-1,TRBD1,few,TGTGCCAGCAGCCGGCGACAGGGGGGGAGTTGGGGAAAACTGTTTTTT,CASSRRQGGSWGKLFF
TRBJ2-1,TRBV30,TRBD2,.,TGTGCCTGGAGTGCGCTAGCGGGGGGGCGAACCTACAATGAGCAGTTCTTC,CAWSALAGGRTYNEQFF
TRBJ2-5,TRBV12-3/TRBV12-4,TRBD2,.,TGTGCCAGCAAGCGGGGGGGAGGAGAGACCCAGTACTTC,CASKRGGGETQYF
TRBJ2-3,TRBV5-1,TRBD1,few,TGCGCCAGCGTCTTAGGACAGGGAACAGATACGCAGTATTTT,CASVLGQGTDTQYF
TRBJ2-1,TRBV11-3,TRBD1,.,TGTGCCAGCAGCTGGGACAGGGTTTGGTCCTACGATGAGCAGTTCTTC,CASSWDRVWSYDEQFF
TRBJ2-5,TRBV7-2,TRBD2,few,TGTGCCAGCAGCCCTCTTGGGCCTAGCGGGGGGGCCGAGACCCAGTACTTC,CASSPLGPSGGAETQYF
TRBJ2-1,TRBV6-1,TRBD2,few,TGTGCCAGCACCCCGGGGCTAGCGGGCCACAATGAGCAGTTCTTC,CASTPGLAGHNEQFF
TRBJ2-1,TRBV15,TRBD1,.,TGTGCCACCAACAGGGACAGGGGGATAAGCGATGAGCAGTTCTTC,CATNRDRGISDEQFF
TRBJ1-1,TRBV7-2,TRBD1,few,TGTGCCAGCAGCCCCTCCCGTGGACAGGGATTGCGGGCTTTCTTT,CASSPSRGQGLRAFF
TRBJ1-4,TRBV7-2,TRBD1,.,TGTGCCACCTCGGGGACAGGCAGGGGGAACCTGTTTTTT,CATSGTGRGNLFF
TRBJ2-5,TRBV5-5,TRBD1,few,TGTGCCAGCAGCCGGGACAGGGCTACACAAGAGACCCAGTACTTC,CASSRDRATQETQYF
TRBJ2-1,TRBV20-1,.,once,TGCAGTGCCCCGGACGGGAGCTCCTACAATGAGCAGTTCTTC,CSAPDGSSYNEQFF
TRBJ1-1,TRBV5-1,.,.,TGCACCAGCAGCTTGGAGTTGAACACTGAAGCTTTCTTT,CTSSLELNTEAFF
TRBJ2-3,TRBV6-1,TRBD2,few,TGTGCCAGCAGACGAATCGGGGGGGATACGCAGTATTTT,CASRRIGGDTQYF
TRBJ2-3,TRBV5-1,TRBD1,.,TGCGCCAGCAGCTTCAGGGGGTTCGCGGATACGCAGTATTTT,CASSFRGFADTQYF
TRBJ1-3,TRBV6-6,.,.,TGTGCCAGCAGTTACTCCCAGGGAATAGTGAACACCATATATTTT,CASSYSQGIVNTIYF
TRBJ1-1,TRBV12-3/TRBV12-4,TRBD1,few,TGTGCCAGCACCACAAGGACAGGGGGTATCACTGAAGCTTTCTTT,CASTTRTGGITEAFF
TRBJ1-1,TRBV5-1,TRBD1,.,TGCGTCAGCAGCCCCGGTGGGACAGGGAATGCTGAAGCTTTCTTT,CVSSPGGTGNAEAFF
TRBJ1-2,TRBV20-1,.,many,TGCAGTGCTAGAGATGAGGGGGAGGGCGGGGGCTATGGCTACACCTTC,CSARDEGEGGGYGYTF
TRBJ1-1,TRBV27,.,many,TGTGCCAGCAGTTTCGCCGGGCCCTTGAGCACTGAAGCTTTCTTT,CASSFAGPLSTEAFF
TRBJ1-2,TRBV6-6,TRBD1,.,TGTGCCAGCAGGCCAGAGGACAGGGCCCTTTTGAGCTACACCTTC,CASRPEDRALLSYTF
TRBJ2-1,TRBV11-1,TRBD1,.,TGTGCCAGCAATACTCGGACAGGGATCCACAATGAGCAGTTCTTC,CASNTRTGIHNEQFF
TRBJ1-1,TRBV6-5,.,few,TGTGCCAGCAAGTTTAAGGTGGACAGTGGGGGAACTGAAGCTTTCTTT,CASKFKVDSGGTEAFF
TRBJ2-2,TRBV9,TRBD1,.,TGTGCCAGCAGCCCTCGCCAGACAGGGGCGGGCACCGGGGAGCTGTTTTTT,CASSPRQTGAGTGELFF
TRBJ2-5,TRBV11-1,.,.,TGTGCCAGCAGCTTTGACCTTATTCAAGAGACCCAGTACTTC,CASSFDLIQETQYF
TRBJ2-7,TRBV12-3/TRBV12-4,.,few,TGTGCCAGCAGTCTGGTCCCAGGGGCGCAGTACTTC,CASSLVPGAQYF
TRBJ1-2,TRBV3-1,.,.,TGTGCCAGCAGCCAACAAGAGGGCTCGGGGAGCTACACCTTC,CASSQQEGSGSYTF
TRBJ2-1,TRBV4-2,.,.,TGTGCCAGCAGCCAAGTAGGAGGGGTCGGCAATGAGCAGTTCTTC,CASSQVGGVGNEQFF
TRBJ1-5,TRBV9,.,.,TGTGCCAGCAGCGTCGGGGGAAACGGAGACCCGCCCCAGCATTTT,CASSVGGNGDPPQHF